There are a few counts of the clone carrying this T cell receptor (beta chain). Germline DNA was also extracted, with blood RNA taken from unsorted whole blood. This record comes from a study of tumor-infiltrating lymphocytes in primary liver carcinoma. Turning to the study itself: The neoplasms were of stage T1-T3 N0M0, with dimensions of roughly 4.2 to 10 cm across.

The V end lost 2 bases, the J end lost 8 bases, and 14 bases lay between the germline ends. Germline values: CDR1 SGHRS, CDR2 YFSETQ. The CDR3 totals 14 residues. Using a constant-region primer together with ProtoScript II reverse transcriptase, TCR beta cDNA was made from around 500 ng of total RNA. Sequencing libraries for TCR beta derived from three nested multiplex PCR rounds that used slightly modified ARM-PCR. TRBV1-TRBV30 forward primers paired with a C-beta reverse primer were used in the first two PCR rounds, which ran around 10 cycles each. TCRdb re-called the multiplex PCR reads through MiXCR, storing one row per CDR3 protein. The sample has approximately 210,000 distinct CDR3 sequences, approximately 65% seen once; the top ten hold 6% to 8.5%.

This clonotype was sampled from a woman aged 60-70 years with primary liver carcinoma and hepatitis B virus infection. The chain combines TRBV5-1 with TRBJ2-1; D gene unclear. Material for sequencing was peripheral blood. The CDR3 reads CASSFGRRTHEQFF. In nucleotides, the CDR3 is TGCGCCAGCAGCTTCGGAAGGAGAACCCATGAGCAGTTCTTC.